This T cell receptor (beta chain) was identified in a study of OX40 agonist ivuxolimab in advanced cancers. Describing the broader study: The costimulatory receptor OX40 (CD134) was targeted by ivuxolimab, a fully human IgG2 agonistic monoclonal antibody. Intravenous ivuxolimab was administered to patients every 2 weeks at six dose levels: 0.01, 0.1, 0.3, 1.5, 3 and 10 mg/kg. Of the 50 to 55 dose-escalation patients, hepatocellular carcinoma was present in roughly 19, melanoma in around 15, renal cell carcinoma in 9 and head and neck cancer in 9. The dose-escalation cohort was 82.7% male with a mean age of approximately 60 years, ranging from about 23 to 85. Prior anti-PD-1, anti-PD-L1 or anti-CTLA-4 therapy was permitted, and about 40% of dose-escalation patients had received checkpoint inhibitors. Partial responses occurred in three dose-escalation patients: two with cutaneous melanoma and one with hepatocellular carcinoma. The purpose of peripheral TCRbeta sequencing was to test whether ivuxolimab changed TCR sequence diversity and led to clonal T-cell expansion. The paper reports the monotherapy dose-escalation portion (N of about 54 patients) of the phase I ivuxolimab trial.

Genomic DNA was isolated from the sorted cells so that the TCRbeta CDR3 region could be sequenced. TCRbeta CDR3 regions were sequenced using the immunoSEQ Assay. TCRdb obtained this table from immuneACCESS and retained in-frame rearrangements with V and J assigned. These tables miss some clones; where compared with another copy, unresolved V genes account for less than half of the shortfall, and the remainder is unexplained. This sample gives fewer than 120,000 clones in total; over 85% of them show up just once. The top ten constitute about 0.3% of the sample. Regarding this clone: Its antigen is currently not known. Per-base qualities were not stored, and no clone one base away is much larger.

The trial excluded patients who had a history of autoimmune disease or who were on systemic immunosuppression. In every dose cohort, peripheral blood was drawn for TCR sequencing at baseline, cycle 4 day 1, and cycle 7 day 1. The samples were drawn from a first-in-human, open-label, multicenter phase I dose-escalation trial of ivuxolimab. The trial enrolled adults with locally advanced or metastatic head and neck squamous cell, hepatocellular, melanoma or renal cell carcinoma. CD4+ and CD8+ T cells were sorted separately from peripheral blood before TCR sequencing. Measured from the cysteine to the phenylalanine, the CDR3 is 14 residues long. The DNA shown is the 42-base CDR3, in frame from base 1. Deletion took 5 bases off V and 3 bases off J, with a span of 8 bases between the germline ends. The germline V gene provides CDR1 SGHVS and CDR2 FNYEAQ. Results the study describes overall, beyond this receptor: Low levels of normalized T-cell clonal expansion were also seen in some patients who did not respond. In the 0.1-3.0 mg/kg groups, partial responders were among the patients with the lowest normalized peripheral clonal expansion, particularly in CD8+ T cells. On average, CD8+ T cells showed more expanded clones than CD4+ T cells after ivuxolimab. Antigen specificity was not determined for the clonally expanded peripheral T cells. At doses of 0.1 to 3.0 mg/kg, clonal expansion of both CD4+ and CD8+ T cells in blood was seen between baseline and week 6.

Recombination linked TRBV7-6 to TRBJ1-6, and possibly TRBD1, on 5 matching bases. This specimen was CD4+ or CD8+ T cells sorted from blood, taken in a trial of the OX40 agonist ivuxolimab. The source is an adult with an advanced solid tumor such as melanoma, head and neck, liver or kidney cancer. The CDR3 loop reads CASSPDSYNSPLHF. The DNA sequence is as follows: TGTGCCAGCAGCCCTGACAGCTATAATTCACCCCTCCACTTT.